The 17 T cell receptor beta chains below all came from one sample that was sequenced in a study of T cell changes during pregnancy in multiple sclerosis. TCRdb's copy holds only in-frame clones and misses some; the assay was immunoSEQ multiplex PCR. The sample holds around 27,000 clones, about 93% seen once. The sequencing used CD4+ T cells from peripheral blood mononuclear cells, collected after pregnancy. The receptors here all came from a female donor with multiple sclerosis, enrolled in a pregnancy study.

V usage is TRBV5-1 and J usage is TRBJ2-3; 7 bases line up with TRBD1. The CDR3 covers 18 residues. CDR1 is SGHRS, CDR2 YFSETQ, per germline. Trimming removed 1 base from V and 0 bases from J; junction bases left unmatched: 11. CDR3 nucleotides: TGCGCCAGCAGCTTGTTTGTACGGGGACAGCCTAGCACAGATACGCAGTATTTT. As protein: CASSLFVRGQPSTDTQYF.

V is TRBV19 and J is TRBJ1-1; D is undetermined. Germline loops: CDR1 LNHDA, CDR2 SQIVND (reference sequence). V was pared by 1 base and J by 12 bases, with 15 bases between. The CDR3 consists of 13 residues. DNA of the CDR3: TGTGCCAGTAGTATAGGAGGGTCGTCCCAAACTTTCTTT. Protein: CASSIGGSSQTFF. Combining the CDR3 with reference TRBV19 and TRBJ1-1 gives the whole variable domain DGGITQSPKYLFRKEGQNVTLSCEQNLNHDAMYWYRQDPGQGLRLIYYSQIVNDFQKGDIAEGYSVSREKKESFPLTVTSAQKNPTAFYLCASSIGGSSQTFFGQGTRLTVV.

The rearrangement links TRBV18 to TRBJ1-5; 9 bases align to TRBD1. The ends lost 3 bases at V and 6 bases at J; junction bases unmatched: 3. CDR3 length equals 14 residues. The germline V gene encodes CDR1 KGHSH and CDR2 LQKENI. CDR3 DNA: TGTGCCAGCTCACCGGGACAGGGTCCTCAGCCCCAGCATTTT. This encodes CASSPGQGPQPQHF.

J is TRBJ1-1 and V is TRBV10-3; D ambiguous. Germline CDR1 ENHRY, CDR2 SYGVKD. This CDR3 has 13 residues. V gave up 8 bases and J gave up 0 bases, with 10 bases separating them. Here the CDR3 reads CAIRDDLNTEAFF. Written as DNA, the CDR3 is TGTGCCATCCGGGATGATTTGAACACTGAAGCTTTCTTT.

V is TRBV11-1 and J is TRBJ2-7; TRBD1 might be the D (6 bases). Germline V gene lookup returns CDR1 SGHAT and CDR2 FQDESV (reference sequence). This CDR3 is 15 amino acids long. With 1 base removed from V and 2 bases from J, the gap between germline ends came to 12 bases. CDR3 nucleotides: TGTGCCAGCAGCTTAGGAACCGACAGGCCCTACGAGCAGTACTTC. Its translation is CASSLGTDRPYEQYF.

V and J are TRBV7-9 and TRBJ1-1; D is unresolved. Germline-derived CDR1 and CDR2 are SEHNR and FQNEAQ (reference sequence). Trimming stripped 5 bases from V and 4 bases from J, with 8 bases between. The CDR3 runs 12 residues. CDR3 nucleotides: TGTGCCAGCAGCCAAATGAGCACTGAAGCTTTCTTT. This codes for CASSQMSTEAFF.

The chain combines TRBV11-2 with TRBJ1-2; D remains ambiguous. Per germline, CDR1 SGHAT and CDR2 FQNNGV. V was clipped by 0 bases and J by 5 bases, with 13 bases between them. This CDR3 contains 15 residues. The CDR3 nucleotides are TGTGCCAGCAGCTTAGACCTGTCGGGGAGATATGGCTACACCTTC. Encoded protein: CASSLDLSGRYGYTF.

This clone turned up a few times. The chain carries TRBV18 and TRBJ2-1, with TRBD2 identical over 9 bases. The CDR3 contains 14 residues. J lost 9 bases, V lost 1 base, and 4 bases had no gene match. Germline V gene data show CDR1 as KGHSH and CDR2 as LQKENI. The CDR3 protein is CASSPLAGEVEQFF. The CDR3 DNA reads as TGTGCCAGCTCACCACTAGCGGGAGAGGTTGAGCAGTTCTTC. The variable domain in full, with the rest retrieved from reference TRBV18 and TRBJ2-1, is NAGVMQNPRHLVRRRGQEARLRCSPMKGHSHVYWYRQLPEEGLKFMVYLQKENIIDESGMPKERFSAEFPKEGPSILRIQQVVRGDSAAYFCASSPLAGEVEQFFGPGTRLTVL.

The J gene is TRBJ2-3, the V gene TRBV7-2; weak D call: TRBD2 (5 bases). CDR1 is SGHTA and CDR2 is FQGNSA in the germline V gene. The CDR3 runs to 15 residues. Trimming shortened V by 1 base and J by 9 bases, and 17 bases separated the two germline ends. The CDR3 DNA is TGTGCCAGCAGCTTAGGGACTGAGCCTTTAAAAACGCAGTATTTT. Translating it yields CASSLGTEPLKTQYF.

This chain links TRBV18 with TRBJ1-2; 8 positions agree with TRBD1. Germline V gene sequence: CDR1 KGHSH, CDR2 LQKENI. The V gene end was trimmed by 3 bases and the J gene end by 4 bases; junction bases not matched to a gene: 4. This CDR3 is built from 14 residues. The CDR3 reads CASSPATGAYGYTF. As DNA, the CDR3 is TGTGCCAGCTCACCTGCGACAGGGGCCTATGGCTACACCTTC.

This chain links TRBV6-5 with TRBJ2-2; 9 bases match TRBD2. V lost 2 bases, J lost 2 bases, and 3 bases stayed unmatched. There are 16 residues in the CDR3. Germline V CDR1 and CDR2: MNHEY, SVGAGI. Here the CDR3 DNA reads TGTGCCAGCAGTTACCAGACTAGCGGAAACACCGGGGAGCTGTTTTTT. Amino acids: CASSYQTSGNTGELFF.

J is TRBJ1-1 and V is TRBV18; a weak D match, TRBD1 (6 bases). There are 16 residues in the CDR3. Between the trimmed V and J ends, which lost 1 base and 5 bases, there was a span of 17 bases. The germline gives CDR1 KGHSH, CDR2 LQKENI. The CDR3: CASSPRFRGGTTEAFF. The DNA for the CDR3 is TGTGCCAGCTCACCACGGTTTAGGGGGGGGACGACTGAAGCTTTCTTT. Full variable domain (missing parts from reference TRBV18 and TRBJ1-1): NAGVMQNPRHLVRRRGQEARLRCSPMKGHSHVYWYRQLPEEGLKFMVYLQKENIIDESGMPKERFSAEFPKEGPSILRIQQVVRGDSAAYFCASSPRFRGGTTEAFFGQGTRLTVV.

The V call is TRBV5-1, the J call TRBJ2-1, with 12 positions matching TRBD2. The CDR3 spans 18 residues. Germline V gene sequence: CDR1 SGHRS, CDR2 YFSETQ. Losses at the gene ends were 9 bases for V and 3 bases for J; bases not matched to a gene: 16. CDR3 bases: TGCGCCACAGGTAAAACGGGACTAGCGGGCGGACGCTACAATGAGCAGTTCTTC. Encoded protein: CATGKTGLAGGRYNEQFF.

The rearrangement links TRBV11-3 to TRBJ2-3; maybe TRBD1 (6 bases). Per the germline V gene, CDR1 is SGHNT and CDR2 is YENEEA. The CDR3 is made up of 15 amino acids. The ends were cut back, 2 bases at V and 1 base at J, with 10 bases in the middle. CDR3 sequence reads: CASSLRAGGTDTQYF. The CDR3 DNA follows: TGTGCCAGCAGCTTAAGGGCAGGGGGCACAGATACGCAGTATTTT.

CDR3 amino acids: CASSEDIYNSPLHF. Here the CDR3 DNA reads TGTGCCAGCAGTGAAGATATTTATAATTCACCCCTCCACTTT. The rearrangement links TRBV6-1 to TRBJ1-6; D ambiguous. The CDR3 runs 14 residues. Per germline, CDR1 MNHNS and CDR2 SASEGT. V lost 1 base, J lost 4 bases, and 5 bases lay in between.

This sequence joins TRBV11-2 and TRBJ1-4; 7 bases are a match to TRBD1. V lost 3 bases, J lost 7 bases, and 5 bases stayed unmatched. Looked up from germline, CDR1 is SGHAT and CDR2 is FQNNGV. The CDR3 spans 14 residues. The CDR3 loop is CASSFDRVAEKLFF. Here the CDR3 DNA reads TGTGCCAGCAGCTTTGACAGGGTAGCTGAAAAACTGTTTTTT.

The chain combines TRBV7-3 with TRBJ2-1; 10 bases are a match to TRBD2. Germline assignment: CDR1 SGHTA and CDR2 FQGTGA. The CDR3 covers 15 residues. With 3 bases clipped from V and 6 bases from J, the junction kept 5 bases outside the gene matches. In DNA form, the CDR3 reads TGTGCCAGCAGCTTGTTAACTAGCGGGACCAATGAGCAGTTCTTC. Protein: CASSLLTSGTNEQFF. Looking up the rest from reference TRBV7-3 and TRBJ2-1 gives the full variable domain: GAGVSQTPSNKVTEKGKYVELRCDPISGHTALYWYRQSLGQGPEFLIYFQGTGAADDSGLPNDRFFAVRPEGSVSTLKIQRTERGDSAVYLCASSLLTSGTNEQFFGPGTRLTVL.